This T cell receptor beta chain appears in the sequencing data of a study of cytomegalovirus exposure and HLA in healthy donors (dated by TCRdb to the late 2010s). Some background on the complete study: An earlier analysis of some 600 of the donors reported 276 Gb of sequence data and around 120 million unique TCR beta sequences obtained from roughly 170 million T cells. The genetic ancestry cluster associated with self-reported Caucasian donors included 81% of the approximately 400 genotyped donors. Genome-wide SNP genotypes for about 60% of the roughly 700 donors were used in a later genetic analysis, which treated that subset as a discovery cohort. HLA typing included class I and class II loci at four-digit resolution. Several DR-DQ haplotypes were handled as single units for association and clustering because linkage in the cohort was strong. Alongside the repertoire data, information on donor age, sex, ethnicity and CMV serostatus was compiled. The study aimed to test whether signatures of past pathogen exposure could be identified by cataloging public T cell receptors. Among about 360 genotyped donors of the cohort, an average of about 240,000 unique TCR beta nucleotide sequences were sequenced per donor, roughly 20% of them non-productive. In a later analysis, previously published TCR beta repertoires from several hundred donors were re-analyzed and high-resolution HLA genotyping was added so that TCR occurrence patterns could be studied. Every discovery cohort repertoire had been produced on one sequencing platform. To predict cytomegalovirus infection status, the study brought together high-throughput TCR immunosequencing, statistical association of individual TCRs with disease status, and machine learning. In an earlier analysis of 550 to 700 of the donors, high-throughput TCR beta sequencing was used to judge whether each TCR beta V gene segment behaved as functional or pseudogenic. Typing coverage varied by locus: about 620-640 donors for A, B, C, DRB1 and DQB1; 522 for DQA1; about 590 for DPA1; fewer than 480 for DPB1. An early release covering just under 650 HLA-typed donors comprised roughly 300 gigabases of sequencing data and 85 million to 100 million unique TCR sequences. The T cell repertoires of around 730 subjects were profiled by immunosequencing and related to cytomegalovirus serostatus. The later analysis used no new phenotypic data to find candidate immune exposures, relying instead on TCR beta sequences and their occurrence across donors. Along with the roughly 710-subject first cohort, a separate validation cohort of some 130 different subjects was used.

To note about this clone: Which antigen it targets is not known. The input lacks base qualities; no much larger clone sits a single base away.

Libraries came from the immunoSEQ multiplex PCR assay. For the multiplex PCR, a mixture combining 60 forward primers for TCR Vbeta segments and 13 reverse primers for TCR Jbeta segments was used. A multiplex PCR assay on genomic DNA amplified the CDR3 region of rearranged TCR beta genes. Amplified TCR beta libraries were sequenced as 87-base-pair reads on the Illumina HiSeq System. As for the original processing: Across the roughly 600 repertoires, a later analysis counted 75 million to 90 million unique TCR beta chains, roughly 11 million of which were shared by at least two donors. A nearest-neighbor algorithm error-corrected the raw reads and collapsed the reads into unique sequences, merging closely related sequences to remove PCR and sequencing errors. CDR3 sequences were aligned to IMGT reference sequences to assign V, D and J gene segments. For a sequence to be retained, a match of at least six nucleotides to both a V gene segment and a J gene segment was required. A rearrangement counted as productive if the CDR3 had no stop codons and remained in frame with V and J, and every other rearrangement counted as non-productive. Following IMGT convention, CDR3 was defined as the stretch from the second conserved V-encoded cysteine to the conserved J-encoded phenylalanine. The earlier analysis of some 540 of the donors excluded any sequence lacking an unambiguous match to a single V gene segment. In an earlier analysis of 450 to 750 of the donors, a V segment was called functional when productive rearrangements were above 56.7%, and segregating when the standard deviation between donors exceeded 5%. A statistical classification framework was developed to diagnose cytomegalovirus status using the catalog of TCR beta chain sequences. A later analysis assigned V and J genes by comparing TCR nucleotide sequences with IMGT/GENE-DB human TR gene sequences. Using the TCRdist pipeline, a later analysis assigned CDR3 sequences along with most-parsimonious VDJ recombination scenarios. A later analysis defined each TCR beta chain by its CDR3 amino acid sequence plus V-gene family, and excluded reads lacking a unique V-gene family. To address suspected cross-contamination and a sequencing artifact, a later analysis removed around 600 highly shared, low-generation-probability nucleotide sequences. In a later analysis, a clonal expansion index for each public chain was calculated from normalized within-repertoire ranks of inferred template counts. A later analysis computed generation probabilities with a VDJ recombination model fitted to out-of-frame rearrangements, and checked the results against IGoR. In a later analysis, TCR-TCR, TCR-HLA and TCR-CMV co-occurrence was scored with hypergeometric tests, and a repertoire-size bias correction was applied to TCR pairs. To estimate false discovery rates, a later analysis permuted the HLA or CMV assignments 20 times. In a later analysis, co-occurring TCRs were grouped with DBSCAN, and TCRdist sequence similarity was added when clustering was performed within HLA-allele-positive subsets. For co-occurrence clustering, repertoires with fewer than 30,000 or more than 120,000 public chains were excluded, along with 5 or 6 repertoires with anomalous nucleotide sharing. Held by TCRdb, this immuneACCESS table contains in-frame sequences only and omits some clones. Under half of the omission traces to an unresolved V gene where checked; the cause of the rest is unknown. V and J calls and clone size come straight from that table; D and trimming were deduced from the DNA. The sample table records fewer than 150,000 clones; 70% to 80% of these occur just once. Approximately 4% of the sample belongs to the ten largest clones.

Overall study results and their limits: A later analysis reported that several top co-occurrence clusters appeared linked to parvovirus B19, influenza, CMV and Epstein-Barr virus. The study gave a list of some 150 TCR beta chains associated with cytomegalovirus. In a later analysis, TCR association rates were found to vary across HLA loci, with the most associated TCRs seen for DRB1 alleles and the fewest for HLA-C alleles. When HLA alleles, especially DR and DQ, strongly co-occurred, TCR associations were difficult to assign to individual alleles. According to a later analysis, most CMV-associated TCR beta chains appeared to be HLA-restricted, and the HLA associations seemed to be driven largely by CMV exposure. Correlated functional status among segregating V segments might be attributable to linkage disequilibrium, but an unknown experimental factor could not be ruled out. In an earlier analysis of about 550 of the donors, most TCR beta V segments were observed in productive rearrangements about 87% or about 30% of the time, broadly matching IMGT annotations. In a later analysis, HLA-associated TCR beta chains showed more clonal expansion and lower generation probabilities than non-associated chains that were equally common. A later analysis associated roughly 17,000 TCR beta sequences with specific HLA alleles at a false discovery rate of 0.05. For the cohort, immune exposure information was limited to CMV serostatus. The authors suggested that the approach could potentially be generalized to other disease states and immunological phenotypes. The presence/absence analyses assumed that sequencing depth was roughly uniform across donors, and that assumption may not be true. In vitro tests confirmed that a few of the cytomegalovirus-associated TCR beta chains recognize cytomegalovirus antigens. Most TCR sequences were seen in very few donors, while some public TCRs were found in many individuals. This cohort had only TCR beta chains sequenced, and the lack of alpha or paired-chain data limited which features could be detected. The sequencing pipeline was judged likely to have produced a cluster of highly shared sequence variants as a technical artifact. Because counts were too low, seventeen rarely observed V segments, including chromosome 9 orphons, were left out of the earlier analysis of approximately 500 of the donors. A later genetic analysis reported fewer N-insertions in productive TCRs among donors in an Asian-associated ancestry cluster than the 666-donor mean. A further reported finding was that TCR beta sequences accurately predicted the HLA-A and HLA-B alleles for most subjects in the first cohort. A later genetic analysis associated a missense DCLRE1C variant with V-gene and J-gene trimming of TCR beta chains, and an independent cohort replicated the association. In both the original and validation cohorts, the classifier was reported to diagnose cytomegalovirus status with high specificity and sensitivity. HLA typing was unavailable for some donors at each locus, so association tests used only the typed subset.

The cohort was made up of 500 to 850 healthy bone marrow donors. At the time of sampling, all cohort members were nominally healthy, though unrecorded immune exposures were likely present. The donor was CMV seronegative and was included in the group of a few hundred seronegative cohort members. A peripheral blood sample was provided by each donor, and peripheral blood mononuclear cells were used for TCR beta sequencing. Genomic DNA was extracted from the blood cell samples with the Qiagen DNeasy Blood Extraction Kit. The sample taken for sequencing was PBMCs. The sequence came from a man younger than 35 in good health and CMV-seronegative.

The DNA sequence follows: TGTGCCAGCTCTCAAACAACAGGGAACACTGAAGCTTTCTTT. Its coded protein is CASSQTTGNTEAFF. Recombination joined TRBV18 with TRBJ1-1; perhaps TRBD1 is the D gene, with 5 bases matching. The junction shows trimming of 6 bases on V and 1 base on J, plus 12 bases between the germline ends. Spanning cysteine to phenylalanine, the CDR3 consists of 14 amino acids. Solely the CDR3 DNA is kept, with 42 bases framed from the first base. The germline V gene specifies KGHSH as CDR1 and LQKENI as CDR2.